The clone carrying this TCR beta chain was picked up one time. The entry originates in a study of blood T cell repertoires in COVID-19. Study-level background: From T cells, B-cell-depleted T cells, or PBMCs came the material, which was cDNA or gDNA.

Seattle's cohort entered during active infection and was followed longitudinally. CDR1 SGHVS and CDR2 FQNEAQ come from the germline V gene. Trimming removed 5 bases from V and 0 bases from J, with 14 bases in between. This CDR3 is 16 amino acids long. In the original workflow: By means of reference gene primer amplification, nucleated cell counts were estimated. Sequencing was performed with immunoSEQ multiplex PCR; in TCRdb, only in-frame clones are kept and a portion is missing. The D gene and trimming were derived from the DNA, and the V and J assignments and clone size from that table. The top ten hold around 4.5% of the sample, which has over 100,000 clones, more than 85% seen once.

This sequence joins TRBV7-8 and TRBJ2-1; the D gene is possibly TRBD1 (5 bases). Sequencing was carried out using peripheral blood. This TCR was recovered from a man in his sixties with COVID-19, enrolled during active disease. For the CDR3, the DNA is TGTGCCAGCAGCCCCCGGACACCAGTCTCCTACAATGAGCAGTTCTTC. Translating gives CASSPRTPVSYNEQFF.